Presented here are 25 T cell receptor beta chains from one specimen sequenced in a study of blood T cell repertoires in COVID-19. TCRdb's copy holds only in-frame clones and misses some; the assay was immunoSEQ multiplex PCR. The sample includes about 190,000 clones, over 80% of them seen just once. Sample: peripheral blood. The receptors here all came from a middle-aged woman with acute or convalescent COVID-19.

J is TRBJ2-7 and V is TRBV27; a possible D gene is TRBD2 (5 bases). The CDR3 spans 18 residues. The germline gives CDR1 MNHEY, CDR2 SMNVEV (reference sequence). Trimming took 2 bases from V and 3 from J, leaving 23 bases between them. Written as DNA, the CDR3 is TGTGCCAGCAGTTTAAGACCGGCAGCTTCGGGGATGGTCTACGAGCAGTACTTC. Its protein product is CASSLRPAASGMVYEQYF.

The chain joins TRBV7-9 to TRBJ2-7, with D possibly matching TRBD2 (5 bases). Germline V CDR1 and CDR2: SEHNR, FQNEAQ (reference sequence). Trimming took off 5 bases at V and 6 bases at J, with 11 bases between the two ends. The CDR3 totals 12 residues. The CDR3 protein is CASSPAEGEQYF. Written as DNA, the CDR3 is TGTGCCAGCAGCCCTGCCGAGGGCGAGCAGTACTTC.

The chain couples TRBV10-1 to TRBJ2-1; 10 bases are shared with TRBD2. There are 19 residues in the CDR3. CDR1 and CDR2 (germline): WNHNN, SYGVQD (reference sequence). V trimming: 4 bases; J trimming: 6 bases; junction bases outside the gene matches: 18. The DNA for the CDR3 is TGCGCCAGCAGTGGGACTAGACTGGCTAGCGGGAGTATGTTCAATGAGCAGTTCTTC. It specifies CASSGTRLASGSMFNEQFF.

The rearrangement uses TRBV30 and TRBJ2-3; D not resolved. This CDR3 contains 12 residues. In germline, CDR1 is GTSNPN, CDR2 SVGIG (reference sequence). Trimming took 3 bases from V and 6 from J, leaving 10 bases between them. CDR3 in amino acids: CAWSLLRDTQYF. CDR3 coding DNA: TGTGCCTGGAGCCTACTAAGGGATACGCAGTATTTT.

The chain couples TRBV23-1 to TRBJ1-1; D is perhaps TRBD1 (6 bases). TRBV23-1 is known as an ORF, though its function is uncertain. Trimming shortened V by 3 bases and J by 2 bases, and 19 bases separated the two germline ends. This CDR3 contains 17 residues. The CDR3 spells CASSHPGTGLANTEAFF. The CDR3 DNA is TGCGCCAGCAGTCACCCTGGTACAGGGCTGGCAAACACTGAAGCTTTCTTT.

The V and J genes are TRBV28 and TRBJ2-4; 9 bases align to TRBD1. The germline V gene encodes CDR1 MDHEN and CDR2 SYDVKM. The ends lost 8 bases at V and 4 bases at J; junction bases unmatched: 6. This CDR3 spans 14 amino acids. The CDR3 loop reads CASGQGIGKNIQYF. Written as DNA, the CDR3 is TGTGCCAGCGGACAGGGGATTGGGAAAAACATTCAGTACTTC.

The chain employs TRBV28 and TRBJ1-3; 8 bases fit TRBD1. V gave up 7 bases and J gave up 8 bases; unmatched junction bases: 7. The CDR3 is made up of 13 amino acids. CDR1 is MDHEN, CDR2 SYDVKM, per germline. The CDR3 coding sequence is TGTGCCAGCAAGCGACAGGGGTCGGACACCATATATTTT. It codes for CASKRQGSDTIYF.

The chain couples TRBV28 to TRBJ2-1; 11 nucleotides agree with TRBD2. V was clipped by 6 bases and J by 2 bases; unmatched bases: 6. The CDR3 contains 16 residues. The germline V gene encodes CDR1 MDHEN and CDR2 SYDVKM. CDR3 in amino acids: CASSDPTSGAYNEQFF. The CDR3, as DNA: TGTGCCAGCAGCGACCCGACTAGCGGGGCCTACAATGAGCAGTTCTTC.

This rearrangement joins TRBV6-5 to TRBJ1-3; D not certain. This CDR3 contains 15 residues. Per the germline V gene, CDR1 is MNHEY and CDR2 is SVGAGI. V shed 4 bases and J shed 0 bases, with 10 bases lying between them. The CDR3: CASSSLGGSGNTIYF. For the CDR3, the DNA is TGTGCCAGCAGTTCTCTTGGAGGCTCTGGAAACACCATATATTTT.

V and J are TRBV6-2 or TRBV6-3 and TRBJ1-5; D gene unclear. CDR3 size: 17 residues. Germline CDR1 MNHEY, CDR2 SVGEGT. Trimming took off 0 bases at V and 5 bases at J, with 17 bases between the two ends. The chain's CDR3 is CASSYSSRPRHHQPQHF. Here the CDR3 DNA reads TGTGCCAGCAGTTACTCCTCTCGCCCCAGGCACCATCAGCCCCAGCATTTT.

V and J are TRBV7-9 and TRBJ2-7; 13 nucleotides align to TRBD2. V gave up 3 bases and J gave up 5 bases; unmatched junction bases: 7. CDR3 length equals 16 residues. Germline V gene lookup returns CDR1 SEHNR and CDR2 FQNEAQ (reference sequence). The CDR3 here is CASSLWTSGSRDEQYF. CDR3 nucleotide sequence: TGTGCCAGCAGCTTGTGGACTAGCGGGAGCAGGGACGAGCAGTACTTC.

The sample holds one count of this clone. The chain carries TRBV19 and TRBJ1-5; a weak D match, TRBD1 (5 bases). The CDR3 spans 15 residues. V lost 3 bases to trimming and J lost 4 bases, with 13 bases between them. Germline-derived CDR1 and CDR2 are LNHDA and SQIVND (reference sequence). CDR3 protein: CASSIPGGRNQPQHF. DNA for the CDR3: TGTGCCAGTAGTATTCCCGGGGGGAGAAATCAGCCCCAGCATTTT.

The chain uses TRBV10-1 and TRBJ1-5; D ambiguous. V was pared by 4 bases and J by 5 bases, with 12 bases between. CDR1 and CDR2 from the germline V gene are WNHNN and SYGVQD (reference sequence). The CDR3 length is 14 residues. CDR3 protein: CASSAAGRDQPQHF. CDR3 nucleotides: TGCGCCAGCAGTGCGGCCGGGAGGGATCAGCCCCAGCATTTT.

As concerns this clone: Distinct nucleotide sequences in the sample also encode this CDR3. The V gene is TRBV19, the J gene TRBJ2-6; possibly TRBD1 for D (5 bases). The CDR3 is made up of 17 amino acids. Germline V CDR1 and CDR2: LNHDA, SQIVND (reference sequence). V was shortened by 1 base and J by 4 bases, with 14 bases between the two germline ends. CDR3 residues: CASSIATVVSGANVLTF. CDR3 sequence (DNA): TGTGCCAGTAGTATAGCGACAGTAGTCTCCGGGGCCAACGTCCTGACTTTC.

The chain has TRBV4-1 and TRBJ2-5; D unresolved. The CDR3 sequence is 12 residues long. Germline CDR1 and CDR2: MGHRA and YSYEKL. V lost 4 bases to trimming and J lost 7 bases, with 10 bases between them. This CDR3 is CASSPPLGTQYF. In DNA, the CDR3 is TGCGCCAGCAGCCCCCCCCTCGGGACCCAGTACTTC.

The chain carries TRBV3-1 (or the pseudogene TRBV3-2) and TRBJ1-2; D may be TRBD1 (6 bases). The germline CDR1 and CDR2 sequences are LGHDT and YNNKEL (reference sequence). There are 15 residues in the CDR3. The V end was cut by 4 bases, the J end by 1 base, with 13 bases between. This CDR3 reads CASSLEPGHNYGYTF. The CDR3, as DNA: TGTGCCAGCAGCCTAGAACCGGGACATAACTATGGCTACACCTTC.

The chain joins TRBV5-1 to TRBJ2-7, with no clear D. CDR1 is SGHRS, CDR2 YFSETQ, per germline. With 4 bases removed from V and 1 base from J, the gap between germline ends came to 12 bases. This CDR3 region has 14 residues. CDR3 DNA sequence: TGCGCCAGCAGCCACACCGGGTCATCCTACGAGCAGTACTTC. Translation: CASSHTGSSYEQYF.

The chain carries TRBV7-2 and TRBJ2-7; TRBD1 matches 12 bases. The CDR3 spans 14 residues. V dropped 3 bases and J dropped 6; count of bases not matched to a gene: 3. Germline lookup yields CDR1 SGHTA and CDR2 FQGNSA. In DNA, the CDR3 is TGTGCCAGCAGCTTGGGACAGGGGGCAGTCGAGCAGTACTTC. Its translation is CASSLGQGAVEQYF.

The gene calls are TRBV5-5 and TRBJ2-7; 11 positions match TRBD2. The V gene end was trimmed by 4 bases and the J gene end by 3 bases; junction bases not matched to a gene: 9. Germline assignment: CDR1 SGHKS and CDR2 YYEKEE (reference sequence). This CDR3 has 16 amino acids. The CDR3 spells CASSEEGLAAFYEQYF. The DNA for the CDR3 is TGTGCCAGCAGCGAAGAGGGACTAGCGGCCTTCTACGAGCAGTACTTC.

V usage is TRBV5-6 and J usage is TRBJ2-1, with 7 bases identical to TRBD2. CDR1 and CDR2 from the germline V gene are SGHDT and YYEEEE. CDR3 size: 13 residues. V gave up 1 base and J gave up 6 bases; unmatched junction bases: 1. CDR3 region: CASSLWGGNEQFF. In DNA form, the CDR3 reads TGTGCCAGCAGCTTGTGGGGGGGCAATGAGCAGTTCTTC.

Of note for this clone: The same CDR3 can be traced to other DNA sequences in this sample. The V gene is TRBV30, the J gene TRBJ1-1, with D maybe TRBD1 (5 bases). This CDR3 contains 13 residues. Trimming stripped 0 bases from V and 1 base from J, with 6 bases between. The V gene's germline CDR1 is GTSNPN and CDR2 SVGIG (reference sequence). CDR3 protein: CAWSVRGNTEAFF. In DNA form, the CDR3 reads TGTGCCTGGAGTGTAAGGGGGAACACTGAAGCTTTCTTT.

The chain combines TRBV14 with TRBJ2-7; TRBD2 matches at 10 bases. CDR3 length equals 18 residues. Trimming at V came to 4 bases and at J to 6 bases, leaving 18 bases not matched to a gene. Germline V gives CDR1 SGHDN, CDR2 FVKESK. The CDR3, as DNA: TGTGCCAGCAGCCCAACTAGCGGGACTGTTATTCGGGTGGGCGAGCAGTACTTC. Its translation: CASSPTSGTVIRVGEQYF.

V is TRBV3-1 (or the pseudogene TRBV3-2) and J is TRBJ1-2; 7 bases are a match to TRBD1. Trimming at V came to 5 bases and at J to 7 bases, leaving 13 bases not matched to a gene. This CDR3 is built from 15 residues. Germline V gene sequence: CDR1 LGHDT, CDR2 YNNKEL (reference sequence). DNA for the CDR3: TGTGCCAGCAGCTCCACGACAGGGAGGTCGGGTGGCTACACCTTC. Translating gives CASSSTTGRSGGYTF.

The J gene is TRBJ2-3, the V gene TRBV27, with TRBD2 as a possible D gene (6 bases). V lost 5 bases, J lost 4 bases, and 10 bases lay in between. The germline CDR1 and CDR2 sequences are MNHEY and SMNVEV (reference sequence). The CDR3 spans 13 residues. Written as DNA, the CDR3 is TGTGCCAGCAGTCCTCGCGGGGCAGATACGCAGTATTTT. Encoded protein: CASSPRGADTQYF.

The chain has TRBV2 and TRBJ2-3, with TRBD2 matching 8 bases. The junction had 4 bases not matched to a gene; V was cut back by 6 bases and J by 2 bases. This CDR3 comprises 14 residues. Per the germline V gene, CDR1 is SNHLY and CDR2 is FYNNEI. The CDR3 reads CASRLAGHTDTQYF. The DNA for the CDR3 is TGTGCCAGCAGGTTAGCGGGGCACACAGATACGCAGTATTTT.